What follows is one T cell receptor beta chain and its context. Antigen: not known. The data are from a study of T cell responses to AZD1222 COVID-19 vaccine. Study-wide points: An increase in Spike-specific TCR breadth and depth was observed after two AZD1222 doses. The study sampled repertoires only after the peak T cell response. The reported proportion of spike-specific TCRs targeting unmutated variant regions was nearly half.

This CDR3 is built from 17 residues. V gave up 4 bases and J gave up 0 bases, with 14 bases separating them. Germline assignment: CDR1 SGHDT and CDR2 YYEEEE. Sequenced by immunoSEQ multiplex PCR; TCRdb stores in-frame clones only, minus some. There are 90,000 to 150,000 clones in the sample; 88% occur only once, and just over 3.5% lies in the top ten. The rearrangement joins TRBV5-6 to TRBJ1-6; TRBD1 might be the D (6 bases). This material consisted of peripheral blood, taken 28 days after the second AZD1222 dose. The clonotype originates from an adult who received the AZD1222 COVID-19 vaccine. CDR3: CASSPGTRSSYNSPLHF. The CDR3 DNA follows: TGTGCCAGCAGCCCTGGGACAAGGAGCTCCTATAATTCACCCCTCCACTTT.